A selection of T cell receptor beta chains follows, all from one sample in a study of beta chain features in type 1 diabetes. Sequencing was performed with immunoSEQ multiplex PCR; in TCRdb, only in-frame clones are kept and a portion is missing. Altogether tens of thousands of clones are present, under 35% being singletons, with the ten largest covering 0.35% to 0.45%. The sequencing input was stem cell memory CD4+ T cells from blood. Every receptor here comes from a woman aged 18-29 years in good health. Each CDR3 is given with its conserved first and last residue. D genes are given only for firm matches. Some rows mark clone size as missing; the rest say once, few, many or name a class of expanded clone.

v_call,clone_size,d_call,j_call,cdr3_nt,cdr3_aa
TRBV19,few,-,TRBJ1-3,TGTGCCAGGACACAGGGACCTGGAAACACCATATATTTT,CARTQGPGNTIYF
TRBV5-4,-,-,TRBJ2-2,TGTGCCAGCAGCCCCGACTTACCCACTCTAAGAAACACCGGGGAGCTGTTTTTT,CASSPDLPTLRNTGELFF
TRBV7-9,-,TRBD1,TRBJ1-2,TGTGCCAGCAGTTCAGGGGGTGACTACACCTTC,CASSSGGDYTF
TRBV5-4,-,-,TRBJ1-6,TGTGCCAGCAGCTTGGACCGACGGGGGGCGGGGAATTCACCCCTCCACTTT,CASSLDRRGAGNSPLHF
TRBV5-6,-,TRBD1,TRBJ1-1,TGTGCCAGCAGCTTGGGGGCAGGGGGCGGCACTGAAGCTTTCTTT,CASSLGAGGGTEAFF
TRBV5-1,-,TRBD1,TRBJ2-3,TGCGCCAGCAGCTTCGGGGACAGGGATACAGATACGCAGTATTTT,CASSFGDRDTDTQYF
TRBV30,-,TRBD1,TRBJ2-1,TGTGCCTGGAGTTCCCTAGGGACAGGGTTCTACAATGAGCAGTTCTTC,CAWSSLGTGFYNEQFF
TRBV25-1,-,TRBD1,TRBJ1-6,TGTGCCAGCACCGACACAGGGGTGAGTTCACCCCTCCACTTT,CASTDTGVSSPLHF
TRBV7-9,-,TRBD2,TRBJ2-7,TGTGCCAGCAGCCGGCCAGGCGGGAGGGCCAACGAGCAGTACTTC,CASSRPGGRANEQYF
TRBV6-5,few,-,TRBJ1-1,TGTGCCAGCAGTTCGCCCCGAGGGAACACTGAAGCTTTCTTT,CASSSPRGNTEAFF
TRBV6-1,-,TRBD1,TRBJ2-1,TGTGCCAGCAGCGGACAGGGCCCCTACAATGAGCAGTTCTTC,CASSGQGPYNEQFF
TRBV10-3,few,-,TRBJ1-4,TGTGCCATCAGTGGAGGGCAGTCCGGGCTTAGCGAAAAACTGTTTTTT,CAISGGQSGLSEKLFF
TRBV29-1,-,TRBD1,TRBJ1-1,TGCAGCGTCAGACAGGGTATCCAGGGCACTGAAGCTTTCTTT,CSVRQGIQGTEAFF
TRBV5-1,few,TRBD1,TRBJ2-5,TGCGCCAGCAGCCCCGCCCCGGACAGGGGACGAGGCGAGACCCAGTACTTC,CASSPAPDRGRGETQYF
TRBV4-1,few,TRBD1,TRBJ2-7,TGCGCCAGCAGCCCCCGGACAGGAAGCTCCTACGAGCAGTACTTC,CASSPRTGSSYEQYF
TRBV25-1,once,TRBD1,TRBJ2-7,TGTGCCAGCAGTGGTGTTACAGGGGGCGCCCAGTACGAGCAGTACTTC,CASSGVTGGAQYEQYF
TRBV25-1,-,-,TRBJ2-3,TGTGCCAGCCAAATGTCCCATTTCACAGATACGCAGTATTTT,CASQMSHFTDTQYF
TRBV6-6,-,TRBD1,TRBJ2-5,TGTGCCAGCAGGCTTATAAACAGGGGTGAGGGGACCCAGTACTTC,CASRLINRGEGTQYF
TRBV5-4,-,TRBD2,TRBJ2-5,TGTGCCAGCAGCTTGGATCGTCGGGGGGGAAGTAAGACCCAGTACTTC,CASSLDRRGGSKTQYF
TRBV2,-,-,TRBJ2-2,TGTGCCAGCAGTGAAGTGGGTCCAGAGGGAGGCGGGGAGCTGTTTTTT,CASSEVGPEGGGELFF
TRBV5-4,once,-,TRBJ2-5,TGTGCCAGCAGCCCAAACAGGGGGAGGGCAAACCAAGAGACCCAGTACTTC,CASSPNRGRANQETQYF
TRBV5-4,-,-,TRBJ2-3,TGTGCCAGCAGCCCGGGGGGCGGCGTCGGCACAGATACGCAGTATTTT,CASSPGGGVGTDTQYF
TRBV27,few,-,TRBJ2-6,TGTGCCAGCGCGAGATCTGGGGCCAACGTCCTGACTTTC,CASARSGANVLTF
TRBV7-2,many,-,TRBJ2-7,TGTGCCAGCAGCTTTGGTGGGGGAGGTTACGAGCAGTACTTC,CASSFGGGGYEQYF
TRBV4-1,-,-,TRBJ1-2,TGCGCCAGCAGCCATCACCCCGGAGCTCAGATCTATGGCTACACCTTC,CASSHHPGAQIYGYTF
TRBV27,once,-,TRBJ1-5,TGTGCCAGCAGTCCAACGGGGGGAAGGAGGCCCCAGCATTTT,CASSPTGGRRPQHF
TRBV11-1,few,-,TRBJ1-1,TGTGCCAGCTTTACAGGAGAGAACACTGAAGCTTTCTTT,CASFTGENTEAFF
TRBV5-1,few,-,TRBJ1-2,TGCGCCAGCAACTGGGGAGAGAACTATGGCTACACCTTC,CASNWGENYGYTF
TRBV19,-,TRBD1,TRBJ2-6,TGTGCCAGTAGTATGGGACAGGGCGCGTCTGGGGCCAACGTCCTGACTTTC,CASSMGQGASGANVLTF
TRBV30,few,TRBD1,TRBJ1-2,TGTGCCTGGAGTACAGGGGATTATGGCTACACCTTC,CAWSTGDYGYTF
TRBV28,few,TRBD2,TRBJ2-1,TGTGCCAGCATCACTCGACTAGCGGGGGGGCAAGTTAAGGGTGAGCAGTTCTTC,CASITRLAGGQVKGEQFF
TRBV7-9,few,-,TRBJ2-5,TGTGCCAGCAGGACAGATGGGGGCGCAGAGACCCAGTACTTC,CASRTDGGAETQYF